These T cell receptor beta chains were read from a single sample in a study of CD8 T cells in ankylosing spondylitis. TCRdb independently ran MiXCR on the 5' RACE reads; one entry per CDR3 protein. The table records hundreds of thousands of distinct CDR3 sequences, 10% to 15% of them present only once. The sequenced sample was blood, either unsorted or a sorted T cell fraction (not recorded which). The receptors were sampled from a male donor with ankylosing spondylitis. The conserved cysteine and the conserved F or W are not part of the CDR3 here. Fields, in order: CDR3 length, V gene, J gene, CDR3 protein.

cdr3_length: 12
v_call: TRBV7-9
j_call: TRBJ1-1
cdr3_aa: ASSSVQGGTEAF

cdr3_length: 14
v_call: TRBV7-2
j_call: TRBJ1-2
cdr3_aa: ASSFQGTGGWNGYT

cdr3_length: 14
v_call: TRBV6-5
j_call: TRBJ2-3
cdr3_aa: ASRLGLAASTDTQY

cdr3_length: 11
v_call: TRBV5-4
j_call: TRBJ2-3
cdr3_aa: ASSSSGTREEY

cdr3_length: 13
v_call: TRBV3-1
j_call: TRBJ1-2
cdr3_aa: ASSQGRGSYYGYT

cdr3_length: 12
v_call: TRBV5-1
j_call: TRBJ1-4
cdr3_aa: ASSLLDREEKLF

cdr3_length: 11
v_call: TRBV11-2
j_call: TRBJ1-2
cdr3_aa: ASNLDSTYGYT

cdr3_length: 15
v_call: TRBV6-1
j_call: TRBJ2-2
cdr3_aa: ASRWRATGVGAGELF

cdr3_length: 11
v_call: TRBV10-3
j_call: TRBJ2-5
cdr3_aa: AISDSSAETQY

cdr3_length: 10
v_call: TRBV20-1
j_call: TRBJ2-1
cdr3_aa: SAIDLYNEQF

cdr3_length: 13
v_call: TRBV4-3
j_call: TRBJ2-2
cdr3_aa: ASSQGNRVNGELF

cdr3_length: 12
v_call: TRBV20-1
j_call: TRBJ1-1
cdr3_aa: SARTGLGFQEAF

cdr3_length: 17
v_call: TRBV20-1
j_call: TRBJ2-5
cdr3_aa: SAAQSGTSGTGAQETQY

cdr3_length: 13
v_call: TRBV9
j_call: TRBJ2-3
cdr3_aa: ASSVPMSSTDTQY

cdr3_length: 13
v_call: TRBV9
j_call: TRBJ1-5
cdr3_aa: ASSAGQASNQPQH

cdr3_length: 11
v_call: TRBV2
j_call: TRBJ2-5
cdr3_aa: ASTYTGEETQY

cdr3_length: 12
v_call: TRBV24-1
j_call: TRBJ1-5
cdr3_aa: ATSDLGSDQPQH

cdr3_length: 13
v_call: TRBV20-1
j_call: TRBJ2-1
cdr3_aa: SARKAGGTYNEQF

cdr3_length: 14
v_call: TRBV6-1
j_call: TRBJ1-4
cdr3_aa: ASSEQRPGRGEKLF

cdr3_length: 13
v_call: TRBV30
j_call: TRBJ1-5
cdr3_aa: AWSRGGGSNQPQH

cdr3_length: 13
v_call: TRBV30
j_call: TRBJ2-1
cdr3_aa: AWSLSSGPWDEQF

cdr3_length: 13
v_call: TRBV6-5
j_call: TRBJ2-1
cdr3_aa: ASSFYRTNHNEQF

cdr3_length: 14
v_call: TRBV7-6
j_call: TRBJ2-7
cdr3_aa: ASSAWDRGLSYEQY

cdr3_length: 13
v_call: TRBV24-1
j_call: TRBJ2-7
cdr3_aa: ATSDPRTGEGEQY

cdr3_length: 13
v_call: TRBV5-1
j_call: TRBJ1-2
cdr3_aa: ASSWGQHDNYGYT

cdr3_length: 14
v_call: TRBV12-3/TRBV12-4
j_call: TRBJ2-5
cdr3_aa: ASSLYGFSGQETQY

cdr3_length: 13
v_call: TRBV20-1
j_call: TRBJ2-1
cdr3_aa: SARVIAGRGGEQF

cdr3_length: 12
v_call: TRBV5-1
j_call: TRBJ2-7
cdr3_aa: ASSLSQGLGEQY

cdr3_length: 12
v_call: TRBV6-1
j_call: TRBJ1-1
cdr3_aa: ASSVAGSGTEAF

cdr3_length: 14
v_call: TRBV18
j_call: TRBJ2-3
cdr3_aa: ASSPLAGPRTDTQY

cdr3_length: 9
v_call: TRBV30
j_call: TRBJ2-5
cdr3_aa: AWSEGETQY

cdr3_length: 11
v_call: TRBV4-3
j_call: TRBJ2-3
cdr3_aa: ASSQDVTDTQY

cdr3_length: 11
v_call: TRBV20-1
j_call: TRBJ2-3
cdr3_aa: SARSGNTDTQY

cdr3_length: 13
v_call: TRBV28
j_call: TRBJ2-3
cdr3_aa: ASSVPGQGTDTQY

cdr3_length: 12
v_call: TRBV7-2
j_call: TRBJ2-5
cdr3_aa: ASSLRFGVMAQY

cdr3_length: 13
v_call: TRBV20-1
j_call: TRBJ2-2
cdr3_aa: SARVPRGDTGELF

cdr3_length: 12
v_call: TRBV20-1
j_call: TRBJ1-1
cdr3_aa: SARNRVSNTEAF

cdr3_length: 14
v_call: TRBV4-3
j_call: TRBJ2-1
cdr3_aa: ASSQGSSGRVYEQF

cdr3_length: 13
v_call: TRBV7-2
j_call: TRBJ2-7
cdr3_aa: ASSFSRGGTYEQY

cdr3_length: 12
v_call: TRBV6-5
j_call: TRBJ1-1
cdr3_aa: ASSFGLMGTEAF

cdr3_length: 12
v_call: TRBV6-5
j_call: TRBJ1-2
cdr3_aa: ASSYSGLTYGYT

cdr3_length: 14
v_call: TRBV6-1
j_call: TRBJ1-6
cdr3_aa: ASSRPVGQFHSPLH

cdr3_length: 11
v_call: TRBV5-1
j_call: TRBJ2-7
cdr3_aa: ASSLGPLGEQY

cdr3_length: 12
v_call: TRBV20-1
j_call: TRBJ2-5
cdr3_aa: SAKKGPWSETQY

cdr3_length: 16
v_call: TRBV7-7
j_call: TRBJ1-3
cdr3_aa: ASSLALTAGDSGNTIY

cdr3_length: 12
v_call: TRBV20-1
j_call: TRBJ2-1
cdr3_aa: SARDRQASNEQF